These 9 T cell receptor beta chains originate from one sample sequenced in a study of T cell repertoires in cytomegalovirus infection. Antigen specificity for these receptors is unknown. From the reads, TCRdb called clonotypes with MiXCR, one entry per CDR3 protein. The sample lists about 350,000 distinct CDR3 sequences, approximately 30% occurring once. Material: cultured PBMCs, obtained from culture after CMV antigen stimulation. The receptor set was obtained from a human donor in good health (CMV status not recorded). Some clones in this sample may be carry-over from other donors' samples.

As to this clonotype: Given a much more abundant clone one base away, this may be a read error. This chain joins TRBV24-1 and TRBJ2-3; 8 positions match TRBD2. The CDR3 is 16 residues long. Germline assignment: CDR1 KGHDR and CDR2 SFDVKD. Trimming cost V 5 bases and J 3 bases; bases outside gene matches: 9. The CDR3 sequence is CATSGYGRAGTDTQYF. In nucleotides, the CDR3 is TGTGCCACCAGTGGTTACGGGAGGGCCGGTACAGATACGCAGTATTTT.

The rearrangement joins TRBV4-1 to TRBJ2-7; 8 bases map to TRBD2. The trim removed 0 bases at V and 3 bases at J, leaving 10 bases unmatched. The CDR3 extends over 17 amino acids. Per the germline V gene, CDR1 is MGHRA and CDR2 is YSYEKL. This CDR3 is CASSQEYPPSGYYEQYF. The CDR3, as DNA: TGCGCCAGCAGCCAAGAATATCCGCCTAGCGGGTACTACGAGCAGTACTTC.

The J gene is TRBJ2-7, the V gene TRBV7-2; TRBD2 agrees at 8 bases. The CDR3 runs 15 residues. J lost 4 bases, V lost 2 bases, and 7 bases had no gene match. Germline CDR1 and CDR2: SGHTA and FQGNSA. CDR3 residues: CASSLLSGGPYEQYF. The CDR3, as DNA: TGTGCCAGCAGCTTACTCAGCGGGGGCCCTTACGAGCAGTACTTC.

CDR3 DNA sequence: TGTGCCAGCAGCTTATCTACACACAATGAGCAGTTCTTC. Translated, it gives CASSLSTHNEQFF. The genes are TRBV7-2 and TRBJ2-1; D is uncertain. CDR1 SGHTA and CDR2 FQGNSA come from the germline V gene. Trimming left V 2 bases short and J 5 bases short, with 7 bases between. This CDR3 has 13 amino acids.

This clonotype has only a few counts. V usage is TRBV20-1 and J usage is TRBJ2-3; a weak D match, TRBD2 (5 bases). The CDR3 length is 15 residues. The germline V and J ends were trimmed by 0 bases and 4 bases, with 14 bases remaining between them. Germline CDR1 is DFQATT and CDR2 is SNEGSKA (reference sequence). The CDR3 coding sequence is TGCAGTGCTAGAGATCGCAGCGGTAGTCCAGATACGCAGTATTTT. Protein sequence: CSARDRSGSPDTQYF.

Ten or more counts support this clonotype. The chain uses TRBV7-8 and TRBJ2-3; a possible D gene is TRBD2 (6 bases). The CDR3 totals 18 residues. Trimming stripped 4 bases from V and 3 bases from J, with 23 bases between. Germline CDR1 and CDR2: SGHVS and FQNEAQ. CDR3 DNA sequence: TGTGCCAGCAGCTCGACGAAGCCCGGGACTGGGCGGACAGATACGCAGTATTTT. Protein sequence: CASSSTKPGTGRTDTQYF.

The CDR3 here is CASSLGVVESYEQYV. For the CDR3, the DNA is TGTGCCAGCAGCTTAGGCGTTGTTGAATCCTACGAGCAGTACGTC. The chain carries TRBV7-2 and TRBJ2-7; D not certain. V lost 1 base to trimming and J lost 1 base, with 11 bases between them. The CDR3 totals 15 residues. Germline values: CDR1 SGHTA, CDR2 FQGNSA.

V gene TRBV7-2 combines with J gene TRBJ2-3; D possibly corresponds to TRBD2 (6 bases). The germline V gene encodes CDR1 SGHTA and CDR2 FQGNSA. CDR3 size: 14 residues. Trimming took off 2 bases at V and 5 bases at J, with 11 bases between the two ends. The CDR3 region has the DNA TGTGCCAGCAGCTTAAGGGCTAGCGAAGATACGCAGTATTTT. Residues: CASSLRASEDTQYF.

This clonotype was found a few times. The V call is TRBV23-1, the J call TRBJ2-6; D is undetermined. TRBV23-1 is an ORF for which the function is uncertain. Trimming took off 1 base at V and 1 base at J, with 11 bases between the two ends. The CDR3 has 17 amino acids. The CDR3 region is CASSQWAGPSGANVLTF. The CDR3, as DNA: TGCGCCAGCAGTCAATGGGCAGGACCTTCTGGGGCCAACGTCCTGACTTTC.